Below are 19 T cell receptor beta chains sequenced from a single sample in a study of blood T cell repertoires in COVID-19. The assay was immunoSEQ multiplex PCR, and TCRdb's table has in-frame clones only and misses some. The sample carries 200,000 or so clones, approximately 88% recorded once. The source material was PBMCs or T cells enriched from blood (not recorded which). The receptors shown here come from a woman younger than 45 who had been exposed to COVID-19.

The rearrangement uses TRBV28 and TRBJ2-5; 10 bases are shared with TRBD2. Per the germline V gene, CDR1 is MDHEN and CDR2 is SYDVKM. The CDR3 contains 15 residues. The V gene end was trimmed by 2 bases and the J gene end by 4 bases; junction bases not matched to a gene: 4. The CDR3 loop reads CASSLGAGGPETQYF. DNA for the CDR3: TGTGCCAGCAGTTTAGGAGCGGGAGGGCCAGAGACCCAGTACTTC.

V is TRBV24-1 and J is TRBJ2-3; maybe TRBD2 (6 bases). This CDR3 has 16 residues. Germline V lookup: CDR1 KGHDR, CDR2 SFDVKD. V was shortened by 0 bases and J by 3 bases, with 12 bases between the two germline ends. The CDR3 DNA follows: TGTGCCACCAGTGATTTGCGTGGGACTGGGACAGATACGCAGTATTTT. Residues: CATSDLRGTGTDTQYF.

The gene calls are TRBV14 and TRBJ1-6, with TRBD1 identical over 7 bases. Per the germline V gene, CDR1 is SGHDN and CDR2 is FVKESK. J lost 6 bases, V lost 5 bases, and 4 bases had no gene match. The CDR3 has 14 amino acids. The DNA for the CDR3 is TGTGCCAGCAGCTCGACAGGGTTTAATTCACCCCTCCACTTT. Translating gives CASSSTGFNSPLHF.

This sequence joins TRBV5-1 and TRBJ2-5; 7 bases match TRBD1. The J segment lost 2 bases and the V segment lost 4 bases, leaving 8 bases of the junction unmatched. CDR3 size: 15 residues. Germline V gene data show CDR1 as SGHRS and CDR2 as YFSETQ. This CDR3 is CASSPGPGQQETQYF. The CDR3 nucleotides are TGCGCCAGCAGCCCAGGCCCGGGACAGCAAGAGACCCAGTACTTC.

The chain links TRBV7-2 to TRBJ2-7; 13 bases are shared with TRBD2. CDR3 length equals 16 residues. Germline trimming cut 5 bases from V and 1 base from J; bases unmatched to any gene: 5. Germline V gene lookup returns CDR1 SGHTA and CDR2 FQGNSA. The CDR3 loop is CASSPRLAGGSYEQYF. CDR3 nucleotides: TGTGCCAGCAGCCCCAGACTAGCGGGAGGTTCCTACGAGCAGTACTTC.

The chain recombines TRBV2 with TRBJ1-1; 12 bases line up with TRBD1. Germline assignment: CDR1 SNHLY and CDR2 FYNNEI. The CDR3 contains 17 residues. With 6 bases clipped from V and 0 bases from J, the junction kept 8 bases outside the gene matches. The CDR3 here is CASRGTGGGSVNTEAFF. CDR3 nucleotide sequence: TGTGCCAGCAGGGGGACAGGGGGCGGATCGGTGAACACTGAAGCTTTCTTT.

DNA of the CDR3: TGTGCCAGCAGTCCTCGGACTAGCGGGTTGCAAGAGACCCAGTACTTC. It yields the protein CASSPRTSGLQETQYF. The J gene is TRBJ2-5, the V gene TRBV2, with 11 bases lining up with TRBD2. The CDR3 is 16 residues long. J was trimmed by 2 bases and V by 5 bases; bases with no gene match: 7. Germline assignment: CDR1 SNHLY and CDR2 FYNNEI.

The rearrangement uses TRBV18 and TRBJ2-3; 11 bases match TRBD2. V lost 3 bases and J lost 5; bases outside the gene matches: 7. CDR3 size: 16 residues. CDR1 is KGHSH and CDR2 is LQKENI in the germline V gene. CDR3 protein: CASSPLAGGWQDTQYF. The CDR3 bases are TGTGCCAGCTCACCCTTAGCGGGAGGGTGGCAAGATACGCAGTATTTT.

This chain links TRBV4-2 with TRBJ1-2; 8 bases are a match to TRBD1. Unmatched junction bases numbered 5, after V lost 0 bases and J lost 8 bases. The CDR3 runs to 14 residues. CDR1 and CDR2 from the germline V gene are LGHNA and YNFKEQ. CDR3 DNA sequence: TGTGCCAGCAGCCAAGACCACAGGACAGGGGGCTACACCTTC. Its protein product is CASSQDHRTGGYTF.

The chain has TRBV30 and TRBJ2-3; 16 positions agree with TRBD2. This CDR3 region has 17 residues. Germline loops: CDR1 GTSNPN, CDR2 SVGIG (reference sequence). Trimming at V came to 2 bases and at J to 4 bases, leaving 6 bases not matched to a gene. The CDR3 DNA reads TGTGCCTGGAGTTCCGGGACTAGCGGGGGGGGCCCAGATACGCAGTATTTT. Amino acid sequence: CAWSSGTSGGGPDTQYF.

Notes on this clone: Other DNA variants within this sample encode the same CDR3. The gene calls are TRBV19 and TRBJ1-1; a weak D match, TRBD1 (5 bases). There are 14 residues in the CDR3. Germline CDR1 LNHDA, CDR2 SQIVND (reference sequence). Trimming removed 5 bases from V and 0 bases from J, with 10 bases in between. In DNA form, the CDR3 reads TGTGCCAGTAGTGTCAGGGCGATGAACACTGAAGCTTTCTTT. Amino acids: CASSVRAMNTEAFF.

This sequence joins TRBV11-3 and TRBJ1-2, with TRBD1 identical over 8 bases. The germline gives CDR1 SGHNT, CDR2 YENEEA. The CDR3 sequence is 18 residues long. The ends lost 0 bases at V and 4 bases at J; junction bases unmatched: 13. CDR3 sequence (DNA): TGTGCCAGCAGCTTAGAGGGAGGGGGCAGGGGGCCGATCTATGGCTACACCTTC. It encodes CASSLEGGGRGPIYGYTF. Using reference TRBV11-3 and TRBJ1-2 for the parts outside the CDR3, the full variable domain is EAGVVQSPRYKIIEKKQPVAFWCNPISGHNTLYWYLQNLGQGPELLIRYENEEAVDDSQLPKDRFSAERLKGVDSTLKIQPAELGDSAVYLCASSLEGGGRGPIYGYTFGSGTRLTVV.

The chain employs TRBV4-1 and TRBJ1-5; no definite D call. Germline assignment: CDR1 MGHRA and CDR2 YSYEKL. V lost 3 bases and J lost 4, with 16 bases in between. The CDR3 totals 16 residues. The CDR3 coding sequence is TGCGCCAGCAGCCACCTTATCACAGCTCGGAATCAGCCCCAGCATTTT. As protein: CASSHLITARNQPQHF.

This rearrangement joins TRBV5-1 to TRBJ1-6, with D maybe TRBD1 (5 bases). The CDR3 runs 14 residues. V was trimmed by 1 base and J by 4 bases, leaving 6 bases between them. Germline V gene sequence: CDR1 SGHRS, CDR2 YFSETQ. CDR3 amino acids: CASSLRQYNSPLHF. In DNA form, the CDR3 reads TGCGCCAGCAGCTTGAGACAGTATAATTCACCCCTCCACTTT.

V and J are TRBV5-1 and TRBJ1-5; 7 bases are shared with TRBD1. The J segment lost 5 bases and the V segment lost 0 bases, leaving 11 bases of the junction unmatched. CDR1 is SGHRS, CDR2 YFSETQ, per germline. This CDR3 region has 17 residues. The CDR3 here is CASSLEGIQGEHQPQHF. Here the CDR3 DNA reads TGCGCCAGCAGCTTGGAGGGGATTCAGGGGGAGCATCAGCCCCAGCATTTT.

The CDR3 spells CAISEPERETTYEQYF. The DNA of the CDR3 is TGTGCCATCAGTGAGCCTGAGCGGGAGACTACCTACGAGCAGTACTTC. The gene calls are TRBV10-3 and TRBJ2-7, with 8 bases matching TRBD2. Per the germline V gene, CDR1 is ENHRY and CDR2 is SYGVKD. This CDR3 spans 16 amino acids. Trimming at V came to 2 bases and at J to 2 bases, leaving 8 bases not matched to a gene.

The chain employs TRBV7-9 and TRBJ2-5, with 11 bases matching TRBD2. Germline CDR1 reads SEHNR; CDR2 reads FQNEAQ (reference sequence). The CDR3 contains 14 residues. The V gene end was trimmed by 5 bases and the J gene end by 5 bases; junction bases not matched to a gene: 4. The CDR3 DNA reads as TGTGCCAGCAGCACTAGCGGGAGAGGGGAGACCCAGTACTTC. Translated, it gives CASSTSGRGETQYF.

The genes are TRBV3-1 (or the pseudogene TRBV3-2) and TRBJ2-7; 14 bases align to TRBD2. CDR1 LGHDT and CDR2 YNNKEL come from the germline V gene (reference sequence). This CDR3 comprises 15 residues. V shed 4 bases and J 3 bases; nucleotides not matched to a gene: 2. The CDR3 DNA is TGTGCCAGCAGCCGCGGACTAGCGGGGGGCTACGAGCAGTACTTC. Residues: CASSRGLAGGYEQYF.

This chain joins TRBV27 and TRBJ2-1; 8 bases align to TRBD2. V was pared by 7 bases and J by 0 bases, with 2 bases of the junction left unmatched. Per the germline V gene, CDR1 is MNHEY and CDR2 is SMNVEV (reference sequence). The CDR3 sequence is 14 residues long. The CDR3 region is CASKSGSSYNEQFF. CDR3 sequence (DNA): TGTGCCAGCAAGAGCGGGAGCTCCTACAATGAGCAGTTCTTC.